The source of this TCR beta chain is a study of blood T cell repertoires in COVID-19. Clones were read by immunoSEQ multiplex PCR, and TCRdb kept only the in-frame ones, dropping some. This table has 200,000 to 300,000 clones, approximately 89% appearing once. J was trimmed by 7 bases and V by 1 base; bases with no gene match: 8. Germline V CDR1 and CDR2: MDHEN, SYDVKM. This CDR3 region has 16 residues. The receptor's source is a woman aged 40 to 50 who had been exposed to COVID-19. The sample was PBMCs or T cells enriched from blood (not recorded which). The chain carries TRBV28 and TRBJ1-4; 8 bases are a match to TRBD1. The CDR3: CASSLLGEGQAEKLFF. CDR3 sequence (DNA): TGTGCCAGCAGTTTATTAGGGGAGGGACAGGCTGAAAAACTGTTTTTT. Complete variable domain (other parts from reference TRBV28 and TRBJ1-4): DVKVTQSSRYLVKRTGEKVFLECVQDMDHENMFWYRQDPGLGLRLIYFSYDVKMKEKGDIPEGYSVSREKKERFSLILESASTNQTSMYLCASSLLGEGQAEKLFFGSGTQLSVL.